Reported below is one TCR beta chain. This record belongs to a study of OX40 agonist ivuxolimab in advanced cancers. Assay: immunoSEQ multiplex PCR; the TCRdb copy retains only in-frame clones and omits some. Of about 60,000 clones in the sample, about 90% were seen once. The TCR comes from an adult with an advanced solid tumor such as melanoma, head and neck, liver or kidney cancer. Sequences were derived from CD4+ or CD8+ T cells sorted from blood, sampled in a trial of the OX40 agonist ivuxolimab.

DNA of the CDR3: TGTGCCAGCAGAGTCAGCGGCTCCTACAATGAGCAGTTCTTC. The encoded protein is CASRVSGSYNEQFF. The V gene is TRBV6-5, the J gene TRBJ2-1; D may be TRBD2 (5 bases). Germline lookup yields CDR1 MNHEY and CDR2 SVGAGI. The CDR3 is 14 residues long. The ends were cut back, 6 bases at V and 0 bases at J, with 9 bases in the middle.